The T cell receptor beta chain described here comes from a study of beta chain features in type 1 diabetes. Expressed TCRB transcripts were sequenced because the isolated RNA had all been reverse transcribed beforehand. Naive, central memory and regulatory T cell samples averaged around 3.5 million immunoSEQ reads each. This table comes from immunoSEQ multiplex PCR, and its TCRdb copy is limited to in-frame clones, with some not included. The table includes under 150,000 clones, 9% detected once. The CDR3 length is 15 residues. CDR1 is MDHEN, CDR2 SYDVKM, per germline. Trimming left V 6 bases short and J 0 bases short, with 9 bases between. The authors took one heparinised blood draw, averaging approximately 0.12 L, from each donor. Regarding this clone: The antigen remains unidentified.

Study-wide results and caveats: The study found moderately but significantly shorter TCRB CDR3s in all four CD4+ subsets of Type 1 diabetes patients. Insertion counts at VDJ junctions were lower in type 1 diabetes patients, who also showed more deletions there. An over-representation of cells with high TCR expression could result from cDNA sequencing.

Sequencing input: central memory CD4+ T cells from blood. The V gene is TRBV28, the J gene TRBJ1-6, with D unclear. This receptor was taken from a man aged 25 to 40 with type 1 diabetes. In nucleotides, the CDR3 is TGTGCCAGCAGCCCCTTTCCCTCCTATAATTCACCCCTCCACTTT. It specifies CASSPFPSYNSPLHF.